A selection of T cell receptor beta chains follows, all from one sample in a study of identical twins. From the 5' RACE reads, TCRdb called clonotypes with MiXCR, one entry per CDR3 protein. The table has more than 400,000 distinct CDR3 sequences, roughly 15% seen once. This sample also belongs to another study, concerning yellow fever vaccine responses in identical twins.

Sequencing was carried out using CD4+ T cells sorted from blood. The receptors here all came from a woman in her late teens or twenties in good health. CDR3s leave out the opening cysteine and the closing phenylalanine or tryptophan. Part of the rows lack a size; the others show once, few, many or a class for expanded clones.

CDR3 protein	clone size	V gene	J gene
ASSHTGGRGEQY	-	TRBV3-1	TRBJ2-7
ATSRDPDYVQF	-	TRBV15	TRBJ2-1
ASSLRDSSYEQY	many	TRBV7-2	TRBJ2-7
ASSLQGATNEKLF	few	TRBV9	TRBJ1-4
ASSKTGGALNAGV	many	TRBV3-1	TRBJ2-1
ASGLGGNTIY	few	TRBV12-5	TRBJ1-3
ASSYGAGHPKFTDTQY	few	TRBV6-5	TRBJ2-3
ASSATGTSWHEQF	-	TRBV6-1	TRBJ2-1
SAKTGSYEQY	-	TRBV20-1	TRBJ2-7
ASSYAAENTEAF	few	TRBV6-5	TRBJ1-1
ASSLALQGGWNTEAF	few	TRBV7-8	TRBJ1-1
ASSQESASGRAVGTQY	-	TRBV4-2	TRBJ2-5
ASRPSFFGANVLT	few	TRBV12-3/TRBV12-4	TRBJ2-6
ASRRLVGEQF	-	TRBV28	TRBJ2-1
ASSPGTVEETQY	-	TRBV18	TRBJ2-5
ASSLMGTGNNEQF	few	TRBV7-9	TRBJ2-1
SAGTDVTNVLT	-	TRBV29-1	TRBJ2-6
ATSRGVGLPGTGELF	few	TRBV15	TRBJ2-2
ASSFTGTAPYEQY	few	TRBV28	TRBJ2-7
SATTPLGVGETQY	few	TRBV20-1	TRBJ2-5
ASSQRLRETQY	few	TRBV5-6	TRBJ2-5
SARDEWTSSGALYNEQF	few	TRBV20-1	TRBJ2-1
ATSRDAGGETQY	-	TRBV15	TRBJ2-5
ASSQTSGGASNTGELF	few	TRBV6-1	TRBJ2-2
ASSKPAPGGYT	-	TRBV28	TRBJ1-2
ASSQVGGGPYQETQY	few	TRBV3-1	TRBJ2-5
ASSLAGYRTSGGGYNEQF	few	TRBV12-3/TRBV12-4	TRBJ2-1
ATSDLPGRDQKETQY	few	TRBV24-1	TRBJ2-5
ASSWTEGDTQY	many	TRBV3-1	TRBJ2-3
ASSSSGPREKLF	few	TRBV5-1	TRBJ1-4
SARLAGGPDTQY	few	TRBV20-1	TRBJ2-3
ASSLLRGADTQY	-	TRBV12-3/TRBV12-4	TRBJ2-3
SAKSEEGLEKLF	-	TRBV20-1	TRBJ1-4
ASSLGLAAGKEQF	few	TRBV5-1	TRBJ2-1
ASSLRTGSNQPQH	few	TRBV12-3/TRBV12-4	TRBJ1-5
ASSPGALDLQETQY	-	TRBV3-1	TRBJ2-5
ASSLGPWGGRTEAF	-	TRBV12-3/TRBV12-4	TRBJ1-1
ASSLTTATEAF	-	TRBV12-3/TRBV12-4	TRBJ1-1
ASSSRVRGEKLF	few	TRBV27	TRBJ1-4
SASQTNTEAF	few	TRBV20-1	TRBJ1-1
ATGTSGNYEQY	-	TRBV10-3	TRBJ2-7
ASRYSRRNTGELF	once	TRBV12-3/TRBV12-4	TRBJ2-2
ASSYPPLYEQF	-	TRBV3-1	TRBJ2-1
ASSPPRTRDDNEQF	-	TRBV18	TRBJ2-1
ASSFNAGALNTGELF	many	TRBV5-5	TRBJ2-2
AISDGEQETQY	few	TRBV10-3	TRBJ2-5
SARLAGDYEQY	few	TRBV20-1	TRBJ2-7
SARHGPPLGNEQF	few	TRBV20-1	TRBJ2-1
ASSQVSSYEQY	many	TRBV4-1	TRBJ2-7
ATSRRALSDSSYNEQF	few	TRBV15	TRBJ2-1
ASSYRNYPPLH	few	TRBV12-3/TRBV12-4	TRBJ1-6
ASSLAGQGANQPQH	few	TRBV7-8	TRBJ1-5
AISAGGLALTDTQY	-	TRBV10-3	TRBJ2-3
ATSDTTPGQSNQPQH	few	TRBV24-1	TRBJ1-5
ATSRGVSYEQY	few	TRBV15	TRBJ2-7
ASSTIGESSYNEQF	few	TRBV12-3/TRBV12-4	TRBJ2-1
SGRLAGQYNEQF	-	TRBV29-1	TRBJ2-1
SARYRSSGNTIY	-	TRBV20-1	TRBJ1-3
ASSHRGRNSPLH	few	TRBV12-3/TRBV12-4	TRBJ1-6